This TCR beta chain was identified in a study of radiation and T cells in renal cell carcinoma. Clones were read by immunoSEQ multiplex PCR, and TCRdb kept only the in-frame ones, dropping some. Here the sample spans fewer than 200,000 clones, around 90% being singletons. The CDR3 sequence is 16 residues long. Per germline, CDR1 SGHAT and CDR2 FQNNGV. Trimming removed 7 bases from V and 7 bases from J, with 20 bases in between. Stated time point: blood 4 weeks post-SBRT, at nephrectomy. Treatment reported: 15 Gy SBRT to primary tumor, nephrectomy 4 weeks later. Nephrectomy followed 15 Gy stereotactic body radiation by 4 weeks. Clear cell pathology was present in this patient's renal cell carcinoma.

The gene calls are TRBV11-2 and TRBJ1-6; D is unresolved. Sequencing used blood, obtained from a patient whose treatment included radiotherapy and nephrectomy. The TCR comes from a woman aged 45-65 years with renal cell carcinoma. Here the CDR3 DNA reads TGTGCCAGCACCCCATGGGTCGGCCGGGAAAATTCACCCCTCCACTTT. Its translation is CASTPWVGRENSPLHF.